This T cell receptor (beta chain) was captured in a study of cytomegalovirus exposure and HLA in healthy donors. In the study overall: In an early release, HLA-typed donors contributed about 80 million unique TCR sequences. Study-level findings and limits: Researchers reportedly found TCR beta sequences accurately predicted most subjects' HLA-A and HLA-B alleles. The study dropped some indistinguishable V segments, TRBV6-2 and TRBV6-3 among them.

CDR1 is SGHKS, CDR2 YYEKEE, per germline (reference sequence). V was shortened by 5 bases and J by 2 bases, with 11 bases between the two germline ends. This CDR3 contains 13 residues. Unrecorded immune exposure was likely among donors, who were nominally healthy when sampled. This clone was observed a few times. Its antigen is currently unknown. The PCR used 60 Vbeta and 13 Jbeta primers. The data were produced by immunoSEQ multiplex PCR, yet TCRdb's version contains in-frame clones alone and is incomplete. The table records fewer than 70,000 clones, roughly four fifths of them present only once. The receptor was isolated from a woman aged 60-70 years in good health and CMV-seropositive. This chain links TRBV5-5 with TRBJ2-7; perhaps TRBD1 as D (6 bases). Sequenced sample: PBMCs. The CDR3 protein is CASRMDSPYEQYF. The CDR3 bases are TGTGCCAGCAGGATGGACAGTCCCTACGAGCAGTACTTC.